The rows below give T cell receptor beta chains drawn from one sample of a study of blood T cells in healthy people across ages. TCRdb re-called the 5' RACE reads through MiXCR, storing one row per CDR3 protein. In the table there are 550,000 to 600,000 distinct CDR3 sequences, about 25% of which are singletons. Sequencing used blood. Source of these receptors: a woman in her seventies in good health. Both conserved end residues are part of each CDR3. The D gene is left open where the match is weak. Clone size is given for some rows only: seen once, a few or many times, or a class if the clone is expanded.

few	TRBV3-1	TRBJ2-1	TRBD2	TGTGCCAGCAGCCAAGAGCTAGCGGGGGGGTACGATGAGCAGTTCTTC	CASSQELAGGYDEQFF
few	TRBV20-1	TRBJ1-5	TRBD1	TGCAGTGCTAAAGCCGGGACAGGGATTCAGCCCCAGCATTTT	CSAKAGTGIQPQHF
.	TRBV6-2/TRBV6-3	TRBJ2-5	TRBD1	TGTGCCAGCAGTCAGACAGGGGGCGCGGAGGAGACCCAGTACTTC	CASSQTGGAEETQYF
few	TRBV7-2	TRBJ2-1	.	TGTGCCAGCAGCATTATCAGAGGGAATGGGCAGTTCTTC	CASSIIRGNGQFF
.	TRBV6-6	TRBJ1-1	.	TGTGCCAGCCCCCCTGACAGACTTAACACTGAAGCCTTCTTT	CASPPDRLNTEAFF
.	TRBV20-1	TRBJ1-1	.	TGCAGTGCTAGGGGAGGGCGCCCCGGCACTGAAGCCTTCTTT	CSARGGRPGTEAFF
few	TRBV20-1	TRBJ2-1	TRBD2	TGCAGTGCTAGAGATGGGGCTAGCGGGGTACACAATGAGCAGTTCTTC	CSARDGASGVHNEQFF
.	TRBV4-2	TRBJ2-7	TRBD1	TGTGCCAGCAGCCAAGACAGGGGGCGCGAGCAGTACTTC	CASSQDRGREQYF
few	TRBV20-1	TRBJ2-7	.	TGCAGTGCTAGTAGCCAAACCTACGAGCAGTACTTC	CSASSQTYEQYF
many	TRBV7-9	TRBJ2-3	.	TGTGCCAGCAGCTTAGATACGCAGTATTTT	CASSLDTQYF
few	TRBV4-3	TRBJ2-5	TRBD2	TGCGCCAGCAGCCAAGCTACGACGGGGGGGATACAAGAGACCCAGTACTTC	CASSQATTGGIQETQYF
few	TRBV20-1	TRBJ2-5	TRBD2	TGCAGTGCTAGAGAATTCGGGGGGGCGGGGGAGACCCAGTACTTC	CSAREFGGAGETQYF
.	TRBV20-1	TRBJ2-3	.	TGCAGTGCTAGAGACTCCGGCGGGACTAGCACAGATACGCAGTATTTT	CSARDSGGTSTDTQYF
few	TRBV5-6	TRBJ2-7	.	TGTGCCAGCAGCCCCGACCCGAGCTCCTACGAGCAGTACTTC	CASSPDPSSYEQYF
few	TRBV6-2/TRBV6-3	TRBJ2-5	.	TGTGCCAGCAGTTGGAGTCGTGAGGGGACCCAGTACTTC	CASSWSREGTQYF
few	TRBV6-2/TRBV6-3	TRBJ2-5	TRBD1	TGTGCCAGCAGTCTGCACTCGGACAGGCCTGCGCGAGAGACCCAGTACTTC	CASSLHSDRPARETQYF
few	TRBV6-2/TRBV6-3	TRBJ2-2	.	TGTGCCAGCAGGAAAAAGGGCACCGGGGAGCTGTTTTTT	CASRKKGTGELFF
few	TRBV20-1	TRBJ1-2	TRBD1	TGCAGTGCTAGTGGCAGGGGGCGCCTCGACTATGGCTACACCTTC	CSASGRGRLDYGYTF
few	TRBV2	TRBJ2-2	TRBD1	TGTGCCAGCAGTGTGACAGGGGGCGCCCCGGCCGGGGAGCTGTTTTTT	CASSVTGGAPAGELFF
.	TRBV29-1	TRBJ2-7	.	TGCAGCTCGACAGGGGAGGGCTACGAGCAGTACTTC	CSSTGEGYEQYF
.	TRBV20-1	TRBJ1-5	.	TGCAGTGCTAGTCAGGACCTGGGCAATCAGCCCCAGCATTTT	CSASQDLGNQPQHF
.	TRBV29-1	TRBJ2-5	.	TGCAGCGTTGAAGGGCTCGGGCCCCAAGCGTACCAAGAGACCCAGTACTTC	CSVEGLGPQAYQETQYF
.	TRBV9	TRBJ2-1	.	TGTGCCAGCAAGGGGGGTGGCAATGAGCAGTTCTTC	CASKGGGNEQFF
.	TRBV20-1	TRBJ2-5	.	TGCAGTGCTAGAGATCGTAGGTGGGGGCAAGAGACCCAGTACTTC	CSARDRRWGQETQYF
few	TRBV6-1	TRBJ1-4	.	TGTGCCAGCAGTGATTGGGACCTAAATGAAAAACTGTTTTTT	CASSDWDLNEKLFF
few	TRBV7-9	TRBJ1-4	.	TGTGCCAGCAGCTTGTTTACAGGGTCGAATGAAAAACTGTTTTTT	CASSLFTGSNEKLFF
.	TRBV7-2	TRBJ1-1	.	TGTGCCAGCAGCTCCCTGGGGAGTGCGAACACTGAAGCTTTCTTT	CASSSLGSANTEAFF
few	TRBV5-5	TRBJ1-2	.	TGTGCCAGCAGCCTTGCCGGGACCGCGGGGGCCTATGGCTACACCTTC	CASSLAGTAGAYGYTF
.	TRBV7-2	TRBJ2-3	TRBD2	TGTGCCAGCAGCCCCCGGACTAGCGGTACTAGGGATACGCAGTATTTT	CASSPRTSGTRDTQYF
.	TRBV7-3	TRBJ2-5	TRBD1	TGTGCCAGCAGCCCGGGGACAGGGGGTCACTCAAGGGTAGAGACCCAGTACTTC	CASSPGTGGHSRVETQYF
.	TRBV11-2	TRBJ2-4	.	TGTGCCAGCAGACCCGACTCGCTAGCCAAAAACATTCAGTACTTC	CASRPDSLAKNIQYF
.	TRBV20-1	TRBJ2-5	TRBD2	TGCAGTGCTAGACTAGCGGGGATCCAAGAGACCCAGTACTTC	CSARLAGIQETQYF
many	TRBV7-9	TRBJ1-1	.	TGTGCCAGCAGCCCCCTTGGCACTGAAGCTTTCTTT	CASSPLGTEAFF
.	TRBV5-1	TRBJ2-7	.	TGCGCCAGCAGCTTCCAGGATTTGACTTACGAGCAGTACTTC	CASSFQDLTYEQYF
.	TRBV7-9	TRBJ2-3	.	TGTGCCAGCAGACCAGAGTATAGGTACACAGATACGCAGTATTTT	CASRPEYRYTDTQYF
few	TRBV11-2	TRBJ2-6	.	TGTGCCAGCACCAAAAAAGGACAGTTAATCTCTGGGGCCAACGTCCTGACTTTC	CASTKKGQLISGANVLTF
.	TRBV27	TRBJ1-6	.	TGTGCCAGCAGTTTATTCTGGAATTCCTATAATTCACCCCTCCACTTT	CASSLFWNSYNSPLHF
.	TRBV7-2	TRBJ2-1	.	TGTGCCAGCAGCGAAACCTGGGCGCCCAATGAGCAGTTCTTC	CASSETWAPNEQFF
few	TRBV6-5	TRBJ2-7	TRBD2	TGTGCCAGCAGTTACTCTCGCGGGGGTTCCTACGAGCAGTACTTC	CASSYSRGGSYEQYF
few	TRBV4-1	TRBJ2-7	TRBD2	TGCGCCAGCAGCCAACTAGCGGGAACCTACGAGCAGTACTTC	CASSQLAGTYEQYF
.	TRBV3-1	TRBJ2-3	.	TGTGCCAGCAGTCCGGACGGCGGGGGCACAGATACGCAGTATTTT	CASSPDGGGTDTQYF
.	TRBV20-1	TRBJ2-5	.	TGCAGTGCTAGAGGACCGAACGTACAAGAGACCCAGTACTTC	CSARGPNVQETQYF
.	TRBV20-1	TRBJ2-5	.	TGCAGTGCTAGAGATCCCAAAGGGCCGGAGACCCAGTACTTC	CSARDPKGPETQYF
.	TRBV19	TRBJ2-4	TRBD1	TGTGCCAGTAGTTTATCCGGGACAGGGGGCAGGAACATTCAGTACTTC	CASSLSGTGGRNIQYF
.	TRBV9	TRBJ2-2	TRBD2	TGTGCCAGCAGTACCGGGGGGGCCGTGATCGGGGAGCTGTTTTTT	CASSTGGAVIGELFF